This note documents a single TCR beta chain sequence. TCRdb recomputed calls from the 5' RACE reads with MiXCR, one row per CDR3 protein. The table has 200,000 to 250,000 distinct CDR3 sequences, roughly an eighth seen once; the top ten hold roughly 4%. The entry originates in a study of identical twins. Germline CDR1 reads DFQATT; CDR2 reads SNEGSKA (reference sequence). The length of the CDR3 is 11 residues. Unmatched junction bases numbered 8, after V lost 6 bases and J lost 13 bases. The data were also submitted as part of a second study, on yellow fever vaccine responses in identical twins.

The source of this sequence is a woman younger than 35 in good health. Sample: memory (CD45RO+) T cells sorted from blood. The genes are TRBV20-1 and TRBJ2-2; 7 bases map to TRBD1. The CDR3 sequence: CSAKDRSGLFF. CDR3 DNA sequence: TGCAGTGCCAAGGACAGGTCCGGGCTGTTTTTT.